The present T cell receptor (beta chain) was sequenced within a study of shared clonotypes between healthy human individuals. Study-level points and caveats: An expected dependence of interdonor clonotype sharing on sequencing depth was noted.

Study donors comprised healthy, HIV-negative adults devoid of recent acute infection or vaccination. Data came from immunoSEQ multiplex PCR; TCRdb stores just in-frame clones and leaves some out. The sample has fewer than 3 million clones; under 95% are singletons. On this clone: What it binds is not known.

This clonotype was sampled from a man aged 18 to 29 in good health. Some clones in this sample may be carry-over from other donors' samples. Input material: naive CD4+ T cells from PBMCs. Subset denoted: CD45RA+ positively selected.

CDR3 nucleotide sequence: TGTGCCAGCAGTTCCGGACTAGCCGGCTACAATGAGCAGTTCTTC. Its protein is CASSSGLAGYNEQFF. The genes are TRBV6-4 and TRBJ2-1; 8 nucleotides match TRBD2. The CDR3 consists of 15 residues. Germline V gene lookup returns CDR1 MRHNA and CDR2 SNTAGT. The trim removed 5 bases at V and 3 bases at J, leaving 6 bases unmatched.